This TCR beta chain stems from a study of control samples from healthy donors and cancer patients. Profiling relied on immunoSEQ multiplex PCR, and the TCRdb table lists in-frame clones only, not all of them. Of 120,000 or so clones in the sample, approximately 90% were seen once. Per the germline V gene, CDR1 is SQVTM and CDR2 is ANQGSEA. V was cut by 4 bases and J by 11 bases, with 16 bases left in between. The CDR3 has 12 residues. The chain joins TRBV29-1 to TRBJ2-3; D gene uncertain. This clonotype was sampled from a man aged 25 to 40 in good health. The sequencing input was blood. The CDR3 DNA follows: TGCAGCGTTGTCCCTACAAGTAACTGGCAGTATTTT. This encodes CSVVPTSNWQYF.